Presented here are 32 T cell receptor beta chains from one specimen sequenced in a study of control samples from healthy donors and cancer patients. TCRdb's copy holds only in-frame clones and misses some; the assay was immunoSEQ multiplex PCR. The sample consists of 93,000 or so clones, around nine tenths of them appearing once. The source material was PBMCs. The receptor source for this set is a man in his 60s with lung cancer.

This chain joins TRBV7-9 and TRBJ2-7; TRBD1 aligns across 8 bases. This CDR3 is 14 amino acids long. The germline gives CDR1 SEHNR, CDR2 FQNEAQ (reference sequence). The trim removed 5 bases at V and 5 bases at J, leaving 8 bases unmatched. CDR3 sequence (DNA): TGTGCCAGCAGCCCAGGACAGGGTAAGAACGAGCAGTACTTC. Amino acid sequence: CASSPGQGKNEQYF.

The V gene is TRBV24-1, the J gene TRBJ2-2; the match to TRBD1 covers 7 bases. The germline gives CDR1 KGHDR, CDR2 SFDVKD. After removal of 9 bases from V and 7 bases from J, the junction contained 13 bases not matched to a gene. The CDR3 runs 15 residues. The CDR3 DNA is TGTGCCACCTCTAGAACCGGGACAGAATTCGGGGAGCTGTTTTTT. It encodes CATSRTGTEFGELFF.

The V call is TRBV10-1, the J call TRBJ1-1; D is undetermined. This CDR3 spans 14 amino acids. CDR1 WNHNN and CDR2 SYGVQD come from the germline V gene (reference sequence). V lost 0 bases to trimming and J lost 3 bases, with 8 bases between them. The CDR3 region has the DNA TGCGCCAGCAGTGAGTCCGCGGCCCACACTGAAGCTTTCTTT. This sequence encodes CASSESAAHTEAFF.

This clone has only a few counts. This rearrangement joins TRBV7-2 to TRBJ2-5; possible D gene TRBD1, 5 bases. V was pared by 4 bases and J by 5 bases, with 11 bases between. CDR3 length: 13 amino acids. CDR1 is SGHTA and CDR2 is FQGNSA in the germline V gene. The CDR3, as DNA: TGTGCCAGCAGCTCCCTCAGGGCGGAGACCCAGTACTTC. It encodes CASSSLRAETQYF.

The chain combines TRBV7-9 with TRBJ1-2, with D possibly matching TRBD1 (5 bases). Trimming stripped 4 bases from V and 9 bases from J, with 21 bases between. The CDR3 has 15 residues. Germline CDR1 and CDR2: SEHNR and FQNEAQ (reference sequence). The chain's CDR3 is CASSSGAGGVLSYTF. CDR3 sequence (DNA): TGTGCCAGCAGCTCCGGGGCTGGGGGGGTCTTGAGCTACACCTTC.

The chain is built from TRBV7-9 and TRBJ2-7; D remains ambiguous. This CDR3 contains 17 residues. Germline CDR1 is SEHNR and CDR2 is FQNEAQ (reference sequence). V gave up 0 bases and J gave up 5 bases, with 20 bases separating them. In DNA form, the CDR3 reads TGTGCCAGCAGCTTAGCCTCCGGGTGGGTCTCTATGGACGAGCAGTACGTC. Its translation: CASSLASGWVSMDEQYV.

J is TRBJ1-2 and V is TRBV5-4; D gene uncertain. V was pared by 4 bases and J by 3 bases, with 13 bases between. Germline lookup yields CDR1 SGHNT and CDR2 YYREEE (reference sequence). This CDR3 contains 14 residues. The CDR3 nucleotides are TGTGCCAGCAGCCCCAAGGCGTACGACTATGGCTACACCTTC. Amino acids: CASSPKAYDYGYTF.

This chain uses TRBV6-1 with TRBJ1-3; D call uncertain. From germline, CDR1 is MNHNS and CDR2 SASEGT. The CDR3 totals 16 residues. Trimming took 3 bases from V and 0 from J, leaving 12 bases between them. The CDR3 sequence is CASSDWSGVSGNTIYF. The CDR3 region has the DNA TGTGCCAGCAGTGATTGGAGCGGGGTCTCTGGAAACACCATATATTTT.

This clone was found once. The chain is built from TRBV18 and TRBJ2-7; no firm D call. In germline, CDR1 is KGHSH, CDR2 LQKENI. This CDR3 has 15 amino acids. V was trimmed by 3 bases and J by 7 bases, leaving 19 bases between them. CDR3 in amino acids: CASSPSLGDPREQYV. The CDR3 nucleotides read TGTGCCAGCTCACCCTCGCTGGGTGACCCTAGGGAGCAGTACGTC.

This clone appeared once. CDR3 nucleotides: TGTGCCAGCAGTGACCGAACCAAAAACATTCAGTACTTC. It translates to CASSDRTKNIQYF. V usage is TRBV2 and J usage is TRBJ2-4; no clear D. CDR1 SNHLY and CDR2 FYNNEI come from the germline V gene. The CDR3 totals 13 residues. V shed 3 bases and J shed 2 bases, with 5 bases lying between them. The full variable domain, rest sourced from reference TRBV2 and TRBJ2-4, is EPEVTQTPSHQVTQMGQEVILRCVPISNHLYFYWYRQILGQKVEFLVSFYNNEISEKSEIFDDQFSVERPDGSNFTLKIRSTKLEDSAMYFCASSDRTKNIQYFGAGTRLSVL.

As regards this clone: Other DNA variants within this sample encode the same CDR3. The rearrangement links TRBV5-4 to TRBJ1-1; D remains unclear. This CDR3 contains 13 residues. Looked up from germline, CDR1 is SGHNT and CDR2 is YYREEE (reference sequence). The V and J ends lost 1 base and 8 bases respectively, with 12 bases between them. CDR3 DNA: TGTGCCAGCAGCTTGAAACGGTTCACCGAAGCTTTCTTT. Its translation: CASSLKRFTEAFF.

This chain uses TRBV7-9 with TRBJ1-2; possible D gene TRBD1, 6 bases. Trimming left V 5 bases short and J 7 bases short, with 23 bases between. Germline V lookup: CDR1 SEHNR, CDR2 FQNEAQ (reference sequence). This CDR3 has 16 amino acids. The CDR3, as DNA: TGTGCCAGCAGCCCGGCCGGGACACGGTTTGGGCCTGGCTACACCTTC. Amino acid sequence: CASSPAGTRFGPGYTF.

The V gene is TRBV12-5, the J gene TRBJ2-7; possible D gene TRBD2, 6 bases. V gave up 3 bases and J gave up 3 bases, with 18 bases separating them. Germline lookup yields CDR1 LGHNT and CDR2 FRNRAP. CDR3 length: 16 amino acids. Here the CDR3 reads CASGFGLEGGNYEQYF. As DNA, the CDR3 is TGTGCTAGTGGTTTTGGGTTGGAGGGTGGAAACTACGAGCAGTACTTC.

This rearrangement joins TRBV5-1 to TRBJ2-7; D remains ambiguous. CDR1 and CDR2 from the germline V gene are SGHRS and YFSETQ. V was pared by 0 bases and J by 2 bases, with 9 bases between. CDR3 length: 14 residues. As DNA, the CDR3 is TGCGCCAGCAGCTTGGTACCAGGAACCTACGAGCAGTACGTC. Protein product: CASSLVPGTYEQYV.

This clone has just one count. The chain uses TRBV18 and TRBJ2-4, with D unclear. Germline V gene data show CDR1 as KGHSH and CDR2 as LQKENI. Deletions cut 3 bases from V and 6 bases from J, with 12 bases between. CDR3 length equals 14 residues. CDR3 amino acids: CASSPEHLLNIQYF. The CDR3 region has the DNA TGTGCCAGCTCACCCGAACACTTATTAAACATTCAGTACTTC.

The chain recombines TRBV4-1 with TRBJ2-5; 15 bases match TRBD2. Trimming at V came to 4 bases and at J to 5 bases, leaving 5 bases not matched to a gene. The germline V gene has CDR1 MGHRA and CDR2 YSYEKL. The CDR3 runs to 16 residues. CDR3 amino acids: CASSLGLAGGGETQYF. The CDR3 DNA follows: TGCGCCAGCAGCCTGGGACTAGCGGGGGGCGGGGAGACCCAGTACTTC.

CDR3 DNA sequence: TGTGCCAGCAGCCAGAAGGACAGCCTATTCTATGGCTACACCTTC. Translation gives CASSQKDSLFYGYTF. The V call is TRBV5-6, the J call TRBJ1-2; a possible D gene is TRBD1 (6 bases). V lost 4 bases and J 4 bases, leaving 17 bases between the germline ends. The germline CDR1 and CDR2 sequences are SGHDT and YYEEEE. This CDR3 spans 15 amino acids.

In its sample, this clone was seen a few times. J is TRBJ1-1 and V is TRBV30; D is uncertain. The germline gives CDR1 GTSNPN, CDR2 SVGIG (reference sequence). The ends were cut back, 3 bases at V and 3 bases at J, with 8 bases in the middle. This CDR3 has 12 amino acids. CDR3 nucleotides: TGTGCCTGGAGGGAGTCGGACACTGAAGCTTTCTTT. It translates to CAWRESDTEAFF.

This clone was observed a single time. The chain employs TRBV2 and TRBJ2-2; D is perhaps TRBD1 (6 bases). Trimming stripped 4 bases from V and 6 bases from J, with 15 bases between. This CDR3 spans 15 amino acids. Per the germline V gene, CDR1 is SNHLY and CDR2 is FYNNEI. The CDR3 DNA reads TGTGCCAGCAGTGTGGACAGAGCTGACGCCGGGGAGCTGTTTTTT. This gives the protein CASSVDRADAGELFF.

The V and J genes are TRBV7-2 and TRBJ1-2; weak D call: TRBD1 (5 bases). V was trimmed by 1 base and J by 7 bases, leaving 13 bases between them. Looked up from germline, CDR1 is SGHTA and CDR2 is FQGNSA. CDR3 size: 14 residues. The CDR3 loop reads CASSLGLGGSGYTF. CDR3 coding DNA: TGTGCCAGCAGCTTAGGCCTGGGGGGTTCTGGCTACACCTTC. Full variable domain (outside the CDR3, taken from reference TRBV7-2 and TRBJ1-2): GAGVSQSPSNKVTEKGKDVELRCDPISGHTALYWYRQSLGQGLEFLIYFQGNSAPDKSGLPSDRFSAERTGGSVSTLTIQRTQQEDSAVYLCASSLGLGGSGYTFGSGTRLTVV.

This sequence joins TRBV6-6 and TRBJ1-4; TRBD1 is a possible D gene (5 bases). Trimming took off 4 bases at V and 8 bases at J, with 8 bases between the two ends. Germline V gene sequence: CDR1 MNHNY, CDR2 SVGAGI (reference sequence). The CDR3 is 12 amino acids. The CDR3 DNA follows: TGTGCCAGCAGTTCCGGGGGGGAAAAACTGTTTTTT. It codes for CASSSGGEKLFF.

The chain links TRBV2 to TRBJ2-1; D is undetermined. CDR3 size: 15 residues. With 5 bases removed from V and 0 bases from J, the gap between germline ends came to 11 bases. CDR1 is SNHLY and CDR2 is FYNNEI in the germline V gene. CDR3 residues: CASSFGPISYNEQFF. For the CDR3, the DNA is TGTGCCAGCAGTTTTGGGCCAATCTCCTACAATGAGCAGTTCTTC. Filled out from reference TRBV2 and TRBJ2-1, the complete variable domain reads EPEVTQTPSHQVTQMGQEVILRCVPISNHLYFYWYRQILGQKVEFLVSFYNNEISEKSEIFDDQFSVERPDGSNFTLKIRSTKLEDSAMYFCASSFGPISYNEQFFGPGTRLTVL.

The J gene is TRBJ1-1, the V gene TRBV6-5, with D possibly being TRBD1 (6 bases). This CDR3 contains 14 residues. Trimming shortened V by 6 bases and J by 6 bases, and 17 bases separated the two germline ends. The germline V gene encodes CDR1 MNHEY and CDR2 SVGAGI. The CDR3 is CASRSQGIIAEAFF. CDR3 in DNA: TGTGCCAGCAGGAGCCAGGGGATAATCGCTGAAGCTTTCTTT.

This chain joins TRBV6-6 and TRBJ2-3; 10 bases are shared with TRBD2. The J segment lost 7 bases and the V segment lost 7 bases, leaving 14 bases of the junction unmatched. The CDR3 consists of 16 residues. Germline-derived CDR1 and CDR2 are MNHNY and SVGAGI (reference sequence). The CDR3 loop is CASILRTSGASHTQYF. The CDR3 DNA reads as TGTGCCAGCATTCTGCGTACTAGCGGGGCTTCACATACGCAGTATTTT.

V and J are TRBV19 and TRBJ2-2; D may be TRBD1 or TRBD2 (6 bases each). This CDR3 spans 14 amino acids. Deletions cut 11 bases from V and 5 bases from J, with 18 bases between. The germline V gene has CDR1 LNHDA and CDR2 SQIVND (reference sequence). CDR3 in DNA: TGTGCCGTGCGCATCTGGAGGGGGACCGGGGAGCTGTTTTTT. The encoded protein is CAVRIWRGTGELFF.

The chain recombines TRBV12-5 with TRBJ1-1; D uncertain. The germline V and J ends were trimmed by 2 bases and 2 bases, with 9 bases remaining between them. The germline V gene encodes CDR1 LGHNT and CDR2 FRNRAP. CDR3 size: 14 residues. The CDR3 loop is CASGLWQANTEAFF. Written as DNA, the CDR3 is TGTGCTAGTGGTTTGTGGCAGGCCAACACTGAAGCTTTCTTT. Filled out from reference TRBV12-5 and TRBJ1-1, the complete variable domain reads DARVTQTPRHKVTEMGQEVTMRCQPILGHNTVFWYRQTMMQGLELLAYFRNRAPLDDSGMPKDRFSAEMPDATLATLKIQPSEPRDSAVYFCASGLWQANTEAFFGQGTRLTVV.

The rearrangement links TRBV7-2 to TRBJ1-1, with TRBD1 matching over 7 bases. V lost 5 bases to trimming and J lost 5 bases; unmatched junction nucleotides: 5. CDR3 length: 13 residues. Germline CDR1 SGHTA, CDR2 FQGNSA. CDR3 residues: CASSQRQGTEAFF. CDR3 coding DNA: TGTGCCAGCAGCCAGCGACAGGGTACTGAAGCTTTCTTT.

This clone was seen a handful of times. This sequence joins TRBV18 and TRBJ2-2; 9 nucleotides match TRBD1. Germline V gene lookup returns CDR1 KGHSH and CDR2 LQKENI. J lost 3 bases, V lost 1 base, and 3 bases had no gene match. This CDR3 has 16 residues. The CDR3 bases are TGTGCCAGCTCACCACAGACAGGGGGTGACACCGGGGAGCTGTTTTTT. The encoded protein is CASSPQTGGDTGELFF.

The V and J genes are TRBV13 and TRBJ2-7; no firm D call. This CDR3 has 13 amino acids. Germline values: CDR1 PRHDT, CDR2 FYEKMQ (reference sequence). V shed 2 bases and J shed 3 bases, with 8 bases lying between them. The DNA of the CDR3 is TGTGCCAGCAGCTTATTATGGGGCTACGAGCAGTACTTC. Its translation: CASSLLWGYEQYF.

The genes are TRBV7-2 and TRBJ1-3; D remains unclear. The CDR3 has 15 amino acids. Trimming left V 1 base short and J 0 bases short, with 7 bases between. Germline-derived CDR1 and CDR2 are SGHTA and FQGNSA. This CDR3 reads CASSLVPTSGNTIYF. In DNA, the CDR3 is TGTGCCAGCAGCTTAGTCCCCACCTCTGGAAACACCATATATTTT.

The chain links TRBV24-1 to TRBJ2-7; no reliable D call. The V gene's germline CDR1 is KGHDR and CDR2 SFDVKD. V lost 1 base and J lost 2, with 5 bases in between. The CDR3 spans 13 residues. This CDR3 is CATSDLVAYEQYF. The CDR3 nucleotides read TGTGCCACCAGTGATTTAGTAGCCTACGAGCAGTACTTC.

The chain recombines TRBV12-3 or TRBV12-4 with TRBJ1-2; possible D gene TRBD1, 6 bases. Trimming removed 5 bases from V and 4 bases from J, with 11 bases in between. The CDR3 extends over 13 amino acids. CDR3 DNA sequence: TGTGCCAGCAGTACCACAGGGCCCTATGGCTACACCTTC. Amino acid sequence: CASSTTGPYGYTF.